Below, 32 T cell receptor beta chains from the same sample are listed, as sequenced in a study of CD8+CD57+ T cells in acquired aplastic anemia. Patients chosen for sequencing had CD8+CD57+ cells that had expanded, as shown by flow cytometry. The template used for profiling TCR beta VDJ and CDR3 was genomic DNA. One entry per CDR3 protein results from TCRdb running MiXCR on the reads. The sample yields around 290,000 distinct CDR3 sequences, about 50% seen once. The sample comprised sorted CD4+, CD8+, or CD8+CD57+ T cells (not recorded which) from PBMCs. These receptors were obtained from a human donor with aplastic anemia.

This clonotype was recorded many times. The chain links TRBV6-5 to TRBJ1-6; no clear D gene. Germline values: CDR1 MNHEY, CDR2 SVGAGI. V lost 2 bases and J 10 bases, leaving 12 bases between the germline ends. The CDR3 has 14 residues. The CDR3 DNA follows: TGTGCCAGCAGTTACAGTGACAACCTGTCACCCCTCCACTTT. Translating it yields CASSYSDNLSPLHF.

This CDR3 reads CASSPAVGTDYVEQYF. CDR3 DNA: TGCGCCAGCAGCCCGGCGGTGGGGACAGACTACGTGGAGCAGTACTTC. The chain joins TRBV5-1 to TRBJ2-7; 7 nucleotides line up with TRBD1. V trimming: 4 bases; J trimming: 7 bases; junction bases outside the gene matches: 17. Germline V CDR1 and CDR2: SGHRS, YFSETQ. This CDR3 region has 16 residues.

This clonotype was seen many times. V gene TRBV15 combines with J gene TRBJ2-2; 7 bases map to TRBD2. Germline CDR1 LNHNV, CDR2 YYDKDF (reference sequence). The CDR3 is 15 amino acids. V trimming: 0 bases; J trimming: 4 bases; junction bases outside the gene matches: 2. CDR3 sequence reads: CATSREVAGTGELFF. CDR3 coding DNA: TGTGCCACCAGCAGAGAGGTAGCGGGCACCGGGGAGCTGTTTTTT.

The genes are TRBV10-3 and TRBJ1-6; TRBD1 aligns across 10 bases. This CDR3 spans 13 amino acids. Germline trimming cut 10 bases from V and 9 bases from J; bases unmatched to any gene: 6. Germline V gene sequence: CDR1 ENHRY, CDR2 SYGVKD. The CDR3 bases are TGTGCCAGCCATGGGACAGGGGTTTCACCCCTCCACTTT. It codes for CASHGTGVSPLHF.

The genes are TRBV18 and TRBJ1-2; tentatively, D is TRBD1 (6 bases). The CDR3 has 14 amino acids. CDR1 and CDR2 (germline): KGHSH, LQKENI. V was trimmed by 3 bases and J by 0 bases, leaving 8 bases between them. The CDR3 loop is CASSPGTTNYGYTF. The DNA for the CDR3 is TGTGCCAGCTCACCTGGGACAACTAACTATGGCTACACCTTC.

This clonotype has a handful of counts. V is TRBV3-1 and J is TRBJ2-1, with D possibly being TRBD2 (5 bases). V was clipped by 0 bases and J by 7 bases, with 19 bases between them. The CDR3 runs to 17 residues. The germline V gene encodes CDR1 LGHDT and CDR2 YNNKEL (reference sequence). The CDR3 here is CASSQDLWELKDNEQFF. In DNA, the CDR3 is TGTGCCAGCAGCCAAGACTTATGGGAGCTAAAAGATAATGAGCAGTTCTTC.

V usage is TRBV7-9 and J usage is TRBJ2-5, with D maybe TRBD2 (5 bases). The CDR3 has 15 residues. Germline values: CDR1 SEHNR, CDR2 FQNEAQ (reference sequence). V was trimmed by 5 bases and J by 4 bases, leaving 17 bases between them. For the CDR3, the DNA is TGTGCCAGCAGCCCTTGGACGGGGTCTTTAGAGACCCAGTACTTC. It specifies CASSPWTGSLETQYF.

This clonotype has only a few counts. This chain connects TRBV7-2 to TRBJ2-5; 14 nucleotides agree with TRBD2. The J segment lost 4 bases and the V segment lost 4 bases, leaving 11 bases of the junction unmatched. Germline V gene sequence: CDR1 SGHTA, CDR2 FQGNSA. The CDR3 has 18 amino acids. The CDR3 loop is CASSSGTSGRWGGETQYF. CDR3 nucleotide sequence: TGTGCCAGCAGCTCCGGGACTAGCGGGAGATGGGGTGGAGAGACCCAGTACTTC.

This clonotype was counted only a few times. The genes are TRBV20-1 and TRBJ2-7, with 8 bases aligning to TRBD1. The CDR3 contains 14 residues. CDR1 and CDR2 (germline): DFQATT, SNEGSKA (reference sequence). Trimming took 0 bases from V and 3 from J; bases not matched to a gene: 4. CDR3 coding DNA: TGCAGTGCTAGAGATCAGGACAGGGACTACGAGCAGTACTTC. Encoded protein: CSARDQDRDYEQYF.

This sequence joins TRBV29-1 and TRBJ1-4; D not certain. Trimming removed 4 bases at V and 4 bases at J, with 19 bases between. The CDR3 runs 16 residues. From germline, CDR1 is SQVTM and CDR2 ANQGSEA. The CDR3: CSVAERVNARNEKLFF. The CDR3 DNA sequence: TGCAGCGTTGCCGAGAGGGTTAACGCTCGTAATGAAAAACTGTTTTTT.

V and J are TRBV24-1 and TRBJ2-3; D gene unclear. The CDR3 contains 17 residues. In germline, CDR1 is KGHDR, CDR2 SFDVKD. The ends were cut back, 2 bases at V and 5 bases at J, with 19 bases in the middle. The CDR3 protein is CATSDWGRASRQDTQYF. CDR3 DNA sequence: TGTGCCACCAGTGATTGGGGAAGGGCTTCCCGGCAAGATACGCAGTATTTT.

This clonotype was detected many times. The CDR3 DNA follows: TGTGCCAGCAGTCTGGGGTGGGACAGCCGCACTGAAGCTTTCTTT. Its protein product is CASSLGWDSRTEAFF. The chain joins TRBV3-1 to TRBJ1-1, with TRBD1 identical over 7 bases. The CDR3 contains 15 residues. The germline V gene has CDR1 LGHDT and CDR2 YNNKEL (reference sequence). With 6 bases clipped from V and 4 bases from J, the junction kept 11 bases outside the gene matches.

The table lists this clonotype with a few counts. The CDR3 DNA sequence: TGCAGTGCTAGAGATTTGGGGCTGGTTTCCAGCTACGAGCAGTACTTC. The encoded protein is CSARDLGLVSSYEQYF. This sequence joins TRBV20-1 and TRBJ2-7; TRBD1 might be the D (5 bases). There are 16 residues in the CDR3. V was shortened by 0 bases and J by 3 bases, with 18 bases between the two germline ends. CDR1 and CDR2 from the germline V gene are DFQATT and SNEGSKA (reference sequence).

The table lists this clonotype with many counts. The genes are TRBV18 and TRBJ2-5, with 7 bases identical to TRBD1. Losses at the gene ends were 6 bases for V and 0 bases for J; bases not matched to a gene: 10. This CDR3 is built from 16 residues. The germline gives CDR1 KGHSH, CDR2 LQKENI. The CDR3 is CASSSGTAPYQETQYF. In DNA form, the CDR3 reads TGTGCCAGCTCGTCTGGGACAGCGCCTTACCAAGAGACCCAGTACTTC. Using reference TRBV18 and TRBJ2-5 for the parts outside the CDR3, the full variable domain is NAGVMQNPRHLVRRRGQEARLRCSPMKGHSHVYWYRQLPEEGLKFMVYLQKENIIDESGMPKERFSAEFPKEGPSILRIQQVVRGDSAAYFCASSSGTAPYQETQYFGPGTRLLVL.

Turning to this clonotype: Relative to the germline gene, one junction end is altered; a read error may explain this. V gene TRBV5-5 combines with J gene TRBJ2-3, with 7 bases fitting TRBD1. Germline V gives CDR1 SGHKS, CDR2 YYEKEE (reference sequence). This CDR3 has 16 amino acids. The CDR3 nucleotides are TGCGCCAGCAGCTCCGGCTTGGGACAGCGCACAGATACGCAGTATTTT. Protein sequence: CASSSGLGQRTDTQYF.

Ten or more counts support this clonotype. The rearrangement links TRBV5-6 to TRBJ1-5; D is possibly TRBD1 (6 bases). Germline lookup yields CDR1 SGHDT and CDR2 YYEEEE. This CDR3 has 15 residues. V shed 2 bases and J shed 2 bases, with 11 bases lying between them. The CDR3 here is CASSLGGFGNQPQHF. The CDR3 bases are TGTGCCAGCAGCTTAGGGGGGTTTGGCAATCAGCCCCAGCATTTT. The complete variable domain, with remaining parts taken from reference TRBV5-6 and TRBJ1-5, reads DAGVTQSPTHLIKTRGQQVTLRCSPKSGHDTVSWYQQALGQGPQFIFQYYEEEERQRGNFPDRFSGHQFPNYSSELNVNALLLGDSALYLCASSLGGFGNQPQHFGDGTRLSIL.

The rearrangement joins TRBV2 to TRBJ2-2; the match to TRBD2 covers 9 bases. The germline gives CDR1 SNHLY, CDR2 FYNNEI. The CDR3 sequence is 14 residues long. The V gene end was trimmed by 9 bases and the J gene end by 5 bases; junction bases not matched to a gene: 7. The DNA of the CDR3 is TGTGCCAGTGGCGGGGGGGCGAGGACCGGGGAGCTGTTTTTT. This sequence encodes CASGGGARTGELFF.

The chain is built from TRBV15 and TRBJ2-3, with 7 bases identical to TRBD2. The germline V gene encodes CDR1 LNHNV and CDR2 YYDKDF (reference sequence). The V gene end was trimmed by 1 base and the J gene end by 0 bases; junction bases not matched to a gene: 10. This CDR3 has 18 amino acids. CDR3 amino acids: CATSRARGVSVSTDTQYF. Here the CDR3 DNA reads TGTGCCACCAGCAGAGCCCGGGGGGTTAGCGTTAGCACAGATACGCAGTATTTT.

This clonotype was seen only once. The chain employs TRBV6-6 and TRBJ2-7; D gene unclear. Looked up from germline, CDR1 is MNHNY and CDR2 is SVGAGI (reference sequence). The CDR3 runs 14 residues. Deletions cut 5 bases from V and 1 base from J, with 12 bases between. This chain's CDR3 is CASSLNALSYEQYF. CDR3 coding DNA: TGTGCCAGCAGTCTGAATGCCTTGTCCTACGAGCAGTACTTC.

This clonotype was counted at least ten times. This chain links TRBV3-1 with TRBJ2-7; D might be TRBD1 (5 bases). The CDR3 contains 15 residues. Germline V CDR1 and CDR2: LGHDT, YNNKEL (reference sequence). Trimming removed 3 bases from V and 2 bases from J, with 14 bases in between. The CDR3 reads CASSQATVPPYEQYF. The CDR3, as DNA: TGTGCCAGCAGCCAGGCGACAGTTCCACCCTACGAGCAGTACTTC.

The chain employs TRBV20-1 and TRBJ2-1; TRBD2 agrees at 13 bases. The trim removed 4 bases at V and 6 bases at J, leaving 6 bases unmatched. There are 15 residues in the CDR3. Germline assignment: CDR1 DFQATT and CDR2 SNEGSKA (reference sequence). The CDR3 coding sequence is TGCAGTGCTAACCCCGGACTAGCGGGGGTCAATGAGCAGTTCTTC. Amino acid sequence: CSANPGLAGVNEQFF.

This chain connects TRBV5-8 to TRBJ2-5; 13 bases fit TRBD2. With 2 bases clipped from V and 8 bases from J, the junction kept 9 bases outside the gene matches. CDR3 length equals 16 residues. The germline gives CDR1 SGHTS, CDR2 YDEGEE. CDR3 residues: CASSLGGLAGASTQYF. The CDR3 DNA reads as TGTGCCAGCAGCTTAGGTGGACTAGCGGGGGCCTCTACCCAGTACTTC.

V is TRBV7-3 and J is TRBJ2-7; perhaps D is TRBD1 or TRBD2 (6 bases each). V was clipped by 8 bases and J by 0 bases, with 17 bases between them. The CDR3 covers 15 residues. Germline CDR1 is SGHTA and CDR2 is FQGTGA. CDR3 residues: CASSRGGQSSYEQYF. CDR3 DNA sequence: TGTGCCAGCTCAAGAGGGGGGCAAAGCTCCTACGAGCAGTACTTC.

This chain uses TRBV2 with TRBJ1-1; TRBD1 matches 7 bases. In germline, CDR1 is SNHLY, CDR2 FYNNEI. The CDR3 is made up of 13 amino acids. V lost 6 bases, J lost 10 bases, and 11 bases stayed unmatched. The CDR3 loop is CASSAKGAVGAFF. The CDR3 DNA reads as TGTGCCAGCAGCGCGAAGGGGGCGGTCGGAGCTTTCTTT.

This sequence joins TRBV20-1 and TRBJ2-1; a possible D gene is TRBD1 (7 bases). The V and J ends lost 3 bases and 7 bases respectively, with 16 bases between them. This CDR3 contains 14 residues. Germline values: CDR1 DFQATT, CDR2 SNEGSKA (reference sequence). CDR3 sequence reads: CSARSPRGENEQFF. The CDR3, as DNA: TGCAGTGCTAGGTCCCCCAGGGGGGAGAATGAGCAGTTCTTC.

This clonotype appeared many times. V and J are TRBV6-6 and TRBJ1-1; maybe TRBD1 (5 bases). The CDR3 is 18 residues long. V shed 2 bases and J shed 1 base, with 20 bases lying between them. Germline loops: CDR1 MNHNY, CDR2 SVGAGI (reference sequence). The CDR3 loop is CASSYVGRRPDQNTEAFF. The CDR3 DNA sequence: TGTGCCAGCAGTTACGTGGGGCGAAGGCCCGACCAGAACACTGAAGCTTTCTTT.

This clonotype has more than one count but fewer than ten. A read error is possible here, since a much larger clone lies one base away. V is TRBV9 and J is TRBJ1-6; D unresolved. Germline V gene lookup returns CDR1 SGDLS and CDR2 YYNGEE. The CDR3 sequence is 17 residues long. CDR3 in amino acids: CAGSVGLGISGNSPLHF. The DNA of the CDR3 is TGTGCCGGCAGCGTAGGGTTGGGGATCTCGGGTAATTCACCCCTCCACTTT.

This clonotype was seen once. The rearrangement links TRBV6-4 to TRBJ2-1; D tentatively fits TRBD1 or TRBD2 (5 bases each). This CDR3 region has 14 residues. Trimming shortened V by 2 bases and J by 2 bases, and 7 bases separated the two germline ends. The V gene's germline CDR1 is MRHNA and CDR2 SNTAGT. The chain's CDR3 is CASSDGGPYNEQFF. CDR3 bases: TGTGCCAGCAGTGACGGGGGTCCCTACAATGAGCAGTTCTTC.

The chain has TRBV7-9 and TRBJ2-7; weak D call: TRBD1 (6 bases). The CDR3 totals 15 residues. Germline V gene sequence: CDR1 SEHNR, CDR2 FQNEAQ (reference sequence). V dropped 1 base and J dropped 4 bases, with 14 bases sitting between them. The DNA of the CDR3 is TGTGCCAGCAGCTTAGGGACAGTGGGGTTGTACGAGCAGTACTTC. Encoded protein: CASSLGTVGLYEQYF. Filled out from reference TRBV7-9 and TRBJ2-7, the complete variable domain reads DTGVSQNPRHKITKRGQNVTFRCDPISEHNRLYWYRQTLGQGPEFLTYFQNEAQLEKSRLLSDRFSAERPKGSFSTLEIQRTEQGDSAMYLCASSLGTVGLYEQYFGPGTRLTVT.

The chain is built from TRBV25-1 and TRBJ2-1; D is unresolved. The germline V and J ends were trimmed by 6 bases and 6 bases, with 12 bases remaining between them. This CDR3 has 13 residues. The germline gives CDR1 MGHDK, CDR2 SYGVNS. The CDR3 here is CASSQTTLNEQFF. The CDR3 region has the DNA TGTGCCAGCAGCCAGACGACCCTCAATGAGCAGTTCTTC.

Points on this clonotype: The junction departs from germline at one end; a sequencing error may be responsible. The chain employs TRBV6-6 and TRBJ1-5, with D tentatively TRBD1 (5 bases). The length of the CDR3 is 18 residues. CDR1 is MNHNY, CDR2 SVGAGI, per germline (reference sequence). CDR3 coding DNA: TGTGCCAGCAGTTACTCGAGGGTCGCAGGGAGTCGGAATCAGCCCCAGCGTTTT. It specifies CASSYSRVAGSRNQPQRF.

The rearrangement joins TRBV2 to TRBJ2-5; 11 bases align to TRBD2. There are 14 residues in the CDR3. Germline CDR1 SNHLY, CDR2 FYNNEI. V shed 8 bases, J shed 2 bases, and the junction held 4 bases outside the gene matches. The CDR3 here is CASVTSGAQETQYF. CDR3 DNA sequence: TGTGCCAGCGTGACTAGCGGGGCTCAAGAGACCCAGTACTTC.